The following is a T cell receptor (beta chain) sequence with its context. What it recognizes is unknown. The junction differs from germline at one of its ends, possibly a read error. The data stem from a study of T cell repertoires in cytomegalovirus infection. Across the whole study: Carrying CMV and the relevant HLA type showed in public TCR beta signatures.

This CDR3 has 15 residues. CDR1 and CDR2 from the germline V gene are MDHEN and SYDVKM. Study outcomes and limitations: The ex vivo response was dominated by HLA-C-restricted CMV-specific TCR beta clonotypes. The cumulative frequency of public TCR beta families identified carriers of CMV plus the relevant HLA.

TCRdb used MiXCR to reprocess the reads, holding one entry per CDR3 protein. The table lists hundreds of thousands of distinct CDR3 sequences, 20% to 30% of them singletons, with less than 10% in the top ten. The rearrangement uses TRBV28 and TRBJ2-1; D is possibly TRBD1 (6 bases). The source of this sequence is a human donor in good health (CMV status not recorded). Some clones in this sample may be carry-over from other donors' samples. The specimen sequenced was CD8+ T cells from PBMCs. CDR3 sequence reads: CAGSRGQSSYNEQFF. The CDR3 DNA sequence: TGTGCCGGCAGTCGAGGACAGAGCTCCTACAATGAGCAGTTCTTC.